The 20 T cell receptor beta chains presented below share a single source sample, sequenced in a study of T cell responses to AZD1222 COVID-19 vaccine. Libraries were prepared by immunoSEQ multiplex PCR; TCRdb keeps only in-frame clonotypes and omits some of them. The sample has about 150,000 clones, around 93% seen once; the top ten hold under 2%. The sample consisted of peripheral blood, taken on day 0 of AZD1222 vaccination. Source of these receptors: an adult in good health.

The chain is built from TRBV9 and TRBJ2-3, with TRBD2 matching over 8 bases. V shed 4 bases, J shed 3 bases, and the junction held 10 bases outside the gene matches. This CDR3 has 16 residues. The germline gives CDR1 SGDLS, CDR2 YYNGEE. In DNA form, the CDR3 reads TGTGCCAGCAGCAGAGTGGGGACTAGGACGACAGATACGCAGTATTTT. It codes for CASSRVGTRTTDTQYF.

This chain uses TRBV5-1 with TRBJ2-1, with TRBD2 matching 11 bases. After removal of 2 bases from V and 4 bases from J, the junction contained 5 bases not matched to a gene. CDR3 size: 16 residues. Looked up from germline, CDR1 is SGHRS and CDR2 is YFSETQ. CDR3 loop: CASSLLGTSGYNEQFF. In DNA form, the CDR3 reads TGCGCCAGCAGCTTACTTGGGACTAGCGGATACAATGAGCAGTTCTTC. Based on the CDR3 plus reference TRBV5-1 and TRBJ2-1, the full variable domain is KAGVTQTPRYLIKTRGQQVTLSCSPISGHRSVSWYQQTPGQGLQFLFEYFSETQRNKGNFPGRFSGRQFSNSRSEMNVSTLELGDSALYLCASSLLGTSGYNEQFFGPGTRLTVL.

The chain employs TRBV5-1 and TRBJ2-1; D is undetermined. The germline V and J ends were trimmed by 0 bases and 1 base, with 8 bases remaining between them. The CDR3 spans 15 residues. Germline V CDR1 and CDR2: SGHRS, YFSETQ. The CDR3 nucleotides are TGCGCCAGCAGCTTGGCGAGTCCTTCCTACAATGAGCAGTTCTTC. This translates into CASSLASPSYNEQFF. The full variable domain, with the rest looked up from reference TRBV5-1 and TRBJ2-1, is KAGVTQTPRYLIKTRGQQVTLSCSPISGHRSVSWYQQTPGQGLQFLFEYFSETQRNKGNFPGRFSGRQFSNSRSEMNVSTLELGDSALYLCASSLASPSYNEQFFGPGTRLTVL.

The gene calls are TRBV7-2 and TRBJ1-1; 10 bases line up with TRBD1. Germline V lookup: CDR1 SGHTA, CDR2 FQGNSA. J lost 3 bases, V lost 3 bases, and 4 bases had no gene match. There are 15 residues in the CDR3. CDR3 amino acids: CASSFWTGGDTEAFF. In nucleotides, the CDR3 is TGTGCCAGCAGCTTTTGGACAGGGGGGGACACTGAAGCTTTCTTT.

The genes are TRBV19 and TRBJ2-6; TRBD1 agrees at 8 bases. Germline V CDR1 and CDR2: LNHDA, SQIVND (reference sequence). J lost 0 bases, V lost 4 bases, and 5 bases had no gene match. The CDR3 has 17 residues. CDR3: CASSRQGPSSGANVLTF. As DNA, the CDR3 is TGTGCCAGTAGTAGACAGGGGCCTAGCTCTGGGGCCAACGTCCTGACTTTC.

This clone was observed a single time. The gene calls are TRBV6-5 and TRBJ2-2; the match to TRBD1 covers 12 bases. Per the germline V gene, CDR1 is MNHEY and CDR2 is SVGAGI. The CDR3 has 15 amino acids. With 6 bases clipped from V and 5 bases from J, the junction kept 4 bases outside the gene matches. CDR3 DNA sequence: TGTGCCAGCAGAAGGGACAGGGGGCGTACCGGGGAGCTGTTTTTT. Translated: CASRRDRGRTGELFF.

The count of this clone is one. The CDR3 region is CASSFSGTGGLETQYF. In DNA, the CDR3 is TGTGCCAGCAGTTTTTCCGGGACAGGGGGATTAGAGACCCAGTACTTC. The chain has TRBV11-2 and TRBJ2-5; 11 bases fit TRBD1. Germline assignment: CDR1 SGHAT and CDR2 FQNNGV. Losses at the gene ends were 6 bases for V and 4 bases for J; bases not matched to a gene: 10. This CDR3 is 16 amino acids long.

The chain recombines TRBV1 with TRBJ2-1. TRBV1 is an annotated pseudogene. The CDR3 loop spans 16 amino acids. The CDR3 DNA reads TGCACCAGCAGCCACCCGGAGAGGGGCTCCTACAATGAGCAGTTCTTC. Protein sequence: CTSSHPERGSYNEQFF.

The chain's CDR3 is CASSLWGIPGANVLTF. DNA of the CDR3: TGTGCCAGCAGCTTGTGGGGGATCCCTGGGGCCAACGTCCTGACTTTC. V is TRBV5-6 and J is TRBJ2-6; tentatively, D is TRBD1 or TRBD2 (5 bases each). The V end was cut by 1 base, the J end by 2 bases, with 10 bases between. Germline CDR1 and CDR2: SGHDT and YYEEEE. The CDR3 totals 16 residues.

The V call is TRBV2, the J call TRBJ2-7, with 7 positions matching TRBD1. Losses at the gene ends were 5 bases for V and 1 base for J; bases not matched to a gene: 5. Germline V gene data show CDR1 as SNHLY and CDR2 as FYNNEI. CDR3 size: 14 residues. CDR3 bases: TGTGCCAGCAGTAAACAGGGGAGTTCCTACGAGCAGTACTTC. This gives the protein CASSKQGSSYEQYF. Complete variable domain (other parts from reference TRBV2 and TRBJ2-7): EPEVTQTPSHQVTQMGQEVILRCVPISNHLYFYWYRQILGQKVEFLVSFYNNEISEKSEIFDDQFSVERPDGSNFTLKIRSTKLEDSAMYFCASSKQGSSYEQYFGPGTRLTVT.

This chain uses TRBV9 with TRBJ2-2; D uncertain. The CDR3 length is 15 residues. Germline CDR1 and CDR2: SGDLS and YYNGEE. Trimming pared 4 bases from V and 3 bases from J, leaving 13 bases between. The CDR3 sequence: CASSPRTWDTGELFF. The CDR3 DNA sequence: TGTGCCAGCAGCCCCCGGACCTGGGACACCGGGGAGCTGTTTTTT.

The chain has TRBV6-5 and TRBJ2-1; D tentatively fits TRBD1 or TRBD2 (5 bases each). The CDR3 extends over 15 amino acids. Germline V gives CDR1 MNHEY, CDR2 SVGAGI. Trimming shortened V by 7 bases and J by 0 bases, and 13 bases separated the two germline ends. The CDR3 reads CASTSGPASYNEQFF. The CDR3 bases are TGTGCCAGCACCTCGGGGCCCGCCTCCTACAATGAGCAGTTCTTC.

This chain links TRBV6-5 with TRBJ1-2, with 8 bases lining up with TRBD1. The germline CDR1 and CDR2 sequences are MNHEY and SVGAGI. The CDR3 totals 15 residues. After removal of 8 bases from V and 4 bases from J, the junction contained 12 bases not matched to a gene. The CDR3 DNA is TGTGCCAGCTTTCCCCGGACAGGGTTCGGCTATGGCTACACCTTC. Translated: CASFPRTGFGYGYTF.

The CDR3 protein is CSASNGVNTEAFF. CDR3 DNA sequence: TGCAGTGCTAGTAACGGTGTGAACACTGAAGCTTTCTTT. The gene calls are TRBV20-1 and TRBJ1-1, with no clear D. The CDR3 has 13 residues. CDR1 and CDR2 from the germline V gene are DFQATT and SNEGSKA (reference sequence). V lost 3 bases, J lost 0 bases, and 8 bases lay in between.

V and J are TRBV10-1 and TRBJ2-3; unclear D gene. This CDR3 is 13 amino acids long. Germline lookup yields CDR1 WNHNN and CDR2 SYGVQD (reference sequence). The V gene lost 5 bases and the J gene lost 5 bases, with 11 bases spanning the gap. Here the CDR3 DNA reads TGCGCCAGCAGTTTAATCATGGGAGATACGCAGTATTTT. Protein product: CASSLIMGDTQYF.

This chain links TRBV6-5 with TRBJ2-7; D is unclear. Germline CDR1 reads MNHEY; CDR2 reads SVGAGI. This CDR3 spans 13 amino acids. V lost 5 bases and J lost 7, with 15 bases in between. The CDR3 reads CASSPVVRKEQYF. The CDR3 nucleotides read TGTGCCAGCAGTCCCGTGGTTAGGAAAGAGCAGTACTTC.

The V and J genes are TRBV6-5 and TRBJ2-7; D ambiguous. CDR1 MNHEY and CDR2 SVGAGI come from the germline V gene. CDR3 size: 13 residues. The V and J ends lost 6 bases and 2 bases respectively, with 11 bases between them. The CDR3 sequence: CASRRAPTYEQYF. CDR3 DNA sequence: TGTGCCAGCAGGAGAGCCCCTACCTACGAGCAGTACTTC.

Written as DNA, the CDR3 is TGTGCCAGCAGTGATGTCGGGGACCTCTATGGCTACACCTTC. It codes for CASSDVGDLYGYTF. V gene TRBV25-1 combines with J gene TRBJ1-2, with D possibly matching TRBD1 (5 bases). Germline lookup yields CDR1 MGHDK and CDR2 SYGVNS. The CDR3 spans 14 residues. The V end lost 3 bases, the J end lost 4 bases, and 12 bases lay between the germline ends.

The chain combines TRBV6-4 with TRBJ2-2; 12 positions agree with TRBD1. The V segment lost 6 bases and the J segment 3 bases; nucleotides outside the gene matches: 11. The CDR3 has 18 residues. Germline loops: CDR1 MRHNA, CDR2 SNTAGT. The CDR3 nucleotides read TGTGCCAGCAGACCGGGACAGGGGGCTATCGTTGACACCGGGGAGCTGTTTTTT. This translates into CASRPGQGAIVDTGELFF.

This chain links TRBV5-1 with TRBJ1-3, with D hard to call. CDR3 size: 15 residues. The V end lost 0 bases, the J end lost 0 bases, and 7 bases lay between the germline ends. The germline CDR1 and CDR2 sequences are SGHRS and YFSETQ. DNA for the CDR3: TGCGCCAGCAGCTTGGGGCAGTACTCTGGAAACACCATATATTTT. Its protein product is CASSLGQYSGNTIYF.